These 22 T cell receptor beta chains were all obtained from the same sample, sequenced in a study of identical twins. TCRdb called the 5' RACE reads again in MiXCR, with one record for every CDR3 protein. Among 1.5 million to 2 million distinct CDR3 sequences, 32% were seen once, and the ten largest hold about 0.27%. Material for sequencing was cord blood. These receptors were collected from a newborn girl in good health.

This clonotype was seen a few times. The chain couples TRBV27 to TRBJ2-1; 10 nucleotides agree with TRBD2. The V segment lost 2 bases and the J segment 2 bases; nucleotides outside the gene matches: 3. The CDR3 has 16 amino acids. Germline V gene data show CDR1 as MNHEY and CDR2 as SMNVEV (reference sequence). In DNA, the CDR3 is TGTGCCAGCAGTTTACCTAGCGGGGGCCCCTACAATGAGCAGTTCTTC. Its translation is CASSLPSGGPYNEQFF.

In its sample, this clonotype was seen a few times. This chain links TRBV2 with TRBJ2-5, with 11 bases identical to TRBD2. There are 15 residues in the CDR3. CDR1 SNHLY and CDR2 FYNNEI come from the germline V gene. The J segment lost 5 bases and the V segment lost 2 bases, leaving 4 bases of the junction unmatched. For the CDR3, the DNA is TGTGCCAGCAGTGAACCACTAGCGGGGGTGGAGACCCAGTACTTC. Protein product: CASSEPLAGVETQYF.

This clonotype was picked up many times. The chain joins TRBV10-3 to TRBJ2-1; 14 nucleotides agree with TRBD2. CDR1 and CDR2 from the germline V gene are ENHRY and SYGVKD. This CDR3 is 14 amino acids long. V lost 9 bases and J lost 9; bases outside the gene matches: 7. This CDR3 is CAIWTGLAGVEQFF. DNA of the CDR3: TGTGCCATTTGGACGGGACTAGCGGGAGTTGAGCAGTTCTTC.

In this sample, this clonotype turned up once. The genes are TRBV5-1 and TRBJ2-1; TRBD1 or TRBD2 may be the D gene (5 bases each). The V and J ends lost 2 bases and 8 bases respectively, with 14 bases between them. The CDR3 extends over 14 amino acids. Germline assignment: CDR1 SGHRS and CDR2 YFSETQ. The CDR3 spells CASSFLGVRDEQFF. In DNA form, the CDR3 reads TGCGCCAGCAGCTTCCTAGGGGTGAGGGATGAGCAGTTCTTC.

The chain recombines TRBV9 with TRBJ2-1; TRBD2 aligns across 9 bases. Germline CDR1 is SGDLS and CDR2 is YYNGEE. This CDR3 spans 16 amino acids. Losses at the gene ends were 0 bases for V and 8 bases for J; bases not matched to a gene: 9. CDR3 in DNA: TGTGCCAGCAGCGTAGCCGCTAGCGGGGTACGGGATGAGCAGTTCTTC. Translation: CASSVAASGVRDEQFF.

V is TRBV6-4 and J is TRBJ2-7; 12 bases match TRBD2. The ends lost 0 bases at V and 6 bases at J; junction bases unmatched: 3. The CDR3 has 15 amino acids. The germline V gene encodes CDR1 MRHNA and CDR2 SNTAGT. The DNA for the CDR3 is TGTGCCAGCAGTGACTCAGGACTAGCGGGATGCGAGCAGTACTTC. This codes for CASSDSGLAGCEQYF.

This chain connects TRBV13 to TRBJ2-1; maybe TRBD2 (6 bases). This CDR3 comprises 14 residues. CDR1 and CDR2 (germline): PRHDT, FYEKMQ (reference sequence). V was clipped by 5 bases and J by 11 bases, with 19 bases between them. The CDR3 loop reads CASSQIWRASQQFF. As DNA, the CDR3 is TGTGCCAGCAGCCAAATCTGGAGGGCCAGTCAGCAGTTCTTC. Full variable domain (missing parts from reference TRBV13 and TRBJ2-1): AAGVIQSPRHLIKEKRETATLKCYPIPRHDTVYWYQQGPGQDPQFLISFYEKMQSDKGSIPDRFSAQQFSDYHSELNMSSLELGDSALYFCASSQIWRASQQFFGPGTRLTVL.

The gene calls are TRBV18 and TRBJ2-3; weak D call: TRBD2 (6 bases). The length of the CDR3 is 17 residues. Germline CDR1 is KGHSH and CDR2 is LQKENI. V gave up 1 base and J gave up 1 base, with 15 bases separating them. CDR3 DNA sequence: TGTGCCAGCTCACCACGGCTTGGGAGGTGCGGCACAGATACGCAGTATTTT. It codes for CASSPRLGRCGTDTQYF.

CDR3 DNA: TGTGCCAGCAGCTCTGACCCTAGGGGTAACTATGGCTACACCTTC. Amino acid sequence: CASSSDPRGNYGYTF. This chain joins TRBV5-5 and TRBJ1-2, with TRBD1 as a possible D gene (5 bases). The V end lost 3 bases, the J end lost 1 base, and 13 bases lay between the germline ends. The CDR3 runs 15 residues. Per germline, CDR1 SGHKS and CDR2 YYEKEE (reference sequence). The whole variable domain, filled in from reference TRBV5-5 and TRBJ1-2, reads DAGVTQSPTHLIKTRGQQVTLRCSPISGHKSVSWYQQVLGQGPQFIFQYYEKEERGRGNFPDRFSARQFPNYSSELNVNALLLGDSALYLCASSSDPRGNYGYTFGSGTRLTVV.

This chain links TRBV20-1 with TRBJ2-1, with 8 positions matching TRBD1. After removal of 1 base from V and 12 bases from J, the junction contained 8 bases not matched to a gene. The CDR3 runs to 13 residues. Germline CDR1 and CDR2: DFQATT and SNEGSKA (reference sequence). The CDR3 reads CSARASRTGLQFF. CDR3 coding DNA: TGCAGTGCTAGAGCCTCCAGGACAGGGCTGCAGTTCTTC.

With regard to this clonotype: At one of its ends the junction is not consistent with the germline gene, which may arise from a read error. The rearrangement links TRBV12-3 or TRBV12-4 to TRBJ1-5; no firm D call. The CDR3 is made up of 15 amino acids. CDR3 sequence: CASSLEAGFNPPQHF. CDR3 DNA: TGTGCCAGCAGTTTAGAAGCCGGGTTCAATCCGCCCCAGCATTTT.

The chain couples TRBV7-9 to TRBJ1-1; 7 bases align to TRBD1. The germline gives CDR1 SEHNR, CDR2 FQNEAQ (reference sequence). The CDR3 runs 15 residues. Trimming removed 5 bases from V and 1 base from J; junction bases left unmatched: 7. The DNA of the CDR3 is TGTGCCAGCAGCCCCCCATGGACAGGGAACACTGAAGCTTTCTTT. Residues: CASSPPWTGNTEAFF.

There are a few counts of this clonotype. The chain links TRBV2 to TRBJ2-1, with D perhaps TRBD1 or TRBD2 (5 bases each). Germline-derived CDR1 and CDR2 are SNHLY and FYNNEI. Trimming stripped 5 bases from V and 7 bases from J, with 12 bases between. The CDR3 loop spans 13 amino acids. CDR3 DNA: TGTGCCAGCAGTACCGGGACGAGTAATGAGCAGTTCTTC. It encodes CASSTGTSNEQFF.

In its sample, this clonotype was seen once. The chain joins TRBV6-2 or TRBV6-3 to TRBJ2-1, with D possibly matching TRBD1 (6 bases). Trimming cost V 8 bases and J 8 bases, with 22 bases left between them. The CDR3 contains 15 residues. The V gene's germline CDR1 is MNHEY and CDR2 SVGEGT. CDR3 DNA: TGTGCCAGCGCCCCGTCCTCCAGGGGAATCTATGAGCAGTTCTTC. This sequence encodes CASAPSSRGIYEQFF.

The chain uses TRBV4-1 and TRBJ2-5; D may be TRBD2 (5 bases). V gave up 0 bases and J gave up 0 bases, with 8 bases separating them. The CDR3 has 15 amino acids. The germline gives CDR1 MGHRA, CDR2 YSYEKL. The CDR3 nucleotides read TGCGCCAGCAGCCAAGATGCCGGGAACCAAGAGACCCAGTACTTC. Translated: CASSQDAGNQETQYF.

The J gene is TRBJ2-5, the V gene TRBV5-5, with 7 bases lining up with TRBD1. The CDR3 loop spans 15 amino acids. Germline assignment: CDR1 SGHKS and CDR2 YYEKEE (reference sequence). J lost 11 bases, V lost 3 bases, and 16 bases had no gene match. The CDR3: CASSSQGFGYDEQYF. The DNA of the CDR3 is TGTGCCAGCAGCTCACAGGGGTTTGGGTACGATGAGCAGTACTTC. The full variable domain, completed using reference TRBV5-5 and TRBJ2-5, is DAGVTQSPTHLIKTRGQQVTLRCSPISGHKSVSWYQQVLGQGPQFIFQYYEKEERGRGNFPDRFSARQFPNYSSELNVNALLLGDSALYLCASSSQGFGYDEQYFGPGTRLLVL.

This chain joins TRBV10-3 and TRBJ1-1; D ambiguous. V was pared by 3 bases and J by 4 bases, with 12 bases between. This CDR3 has 14 amino acids. Germline V gene lookup returns CDR1 ENHRY and CDR2 SYGVKD. CDR3 amino acids: CAISDVRPGTEAFF. CDR3 coding DNA: TGTGCCATCAGTGACGTCCGACCCGGCACTGAAGCTTTCTTT.

This chain connects TRBV10-1 to TRBJ1-1, with D possibly TRBD1 on 5 matching bases. CDR1 WNHNN and CDR2 SYGVQD come from the germline V gene (reference sequence). This CDR3 is 13 amino acids long. With 6 bases removed from V and 3 bases from J, the gap between germline ends came to 11 bases. CDR3 loop: CASRQEWDTEAFF. In DNA form, the CDR3 reads TGCGCCAGCAGACAGGAATGGGACACTGAAGCTTTCTTT.

This clonotype has at least ten counts. The chain employs TRBV6-2 or TRBV6-3 and TRBJ2-3, with D unclear. CDR1 is MNHEY, CDR2 SVGEGT, per germline. The CDR3 runs 14 residues. V was cut by 2 bases and J by 3 bases, with 9 bases left in between. CDR3 bases: TGTGCCAGCAGTTACAGTCTGAAGACAGATACGCAGTATTTT. It specifies CASSYSLKTDTQYF.

The gene calls are TRBV6-2 or TRBV6-3 and TRBJ1-2; no reliable D call. CDR1 and CDR2 from the germline V gene are MNHEY and SVGEGT. The V gene lost 2 bases and the J gene lost 0 bases, with 16 bases spanning the gap. There are 17 residues in the CDR3. For the CDR3, the DNA is TGTGCCAGCAGTTACGACTCTGTCGGAACGACTAACTATGGCTACACCTTC. Its translation is CASSYDSVGTTNYGYTF.

This rearrangement joins TRBV5-1 to TRBJ1-2; TRBD1 matches 8 bases. CDR3 length: 15 amino acids. V shed 4 bases, J shed 6 bases, and the junction held 11 bases outside the gene matches. CDR1 is SGHRS and CDR2 is YFSETQ in the germline V gene. Here the CDR3 reads CASSPVGQGSHGYTF. The CDR3 nucleotides read TGCGCCAGCAGCCCGGTCGGACAGGGCTCCCATGGCTACACCTTC.

This clonotype showed up just a few times. The gene calls are TRBV27 and TRBJ1-4; no clear D gene. Trimming removed 2 bases from V and 0 bases from J, with 7 bases in between. The CDR3 is 15 residues long. Germline loops: CDR1 MNHEY, CDR2 SMNVEV (reference sequence). The CDR3 DNA sequence: TGTGCCAGCAGTTTAAAGCCTGCAACTAATGAAAAACTGTTTTTT. Its protein is CASSLKPATNEKLFF.